Listed here are 18 T cell receptor beta chains from one sample, sequenced in a study of blood T cells in healthy people across ages. For the second PCR, which ran for 7 to 11 cycles, a sample-barcoded 5' primer and a J-beta primer mix were used. TCRdb reanalysed the 5' RACE reads using MiXCR and keeps one entry per CDR3 protein. The sample lists roughly 1.6 million distinct CDR3 sequences; 34% were seen once. Sequences were obtained from blood. The receptor set was obtained from a woman aged 25 to 39 in good health.

Here the CDR3 DNA reads TGTGCCAGCAGCTTAGTCGGACTAGCGGGGGTGCTTTCGGAGACCCAGTACTTC. Protein product: CASSLVGLAGVLSETQYF. This chain connects TRBV7-6 to TRBJ2-5, with 13 bases aligning to TRBD2. CDR1 is SGHVS and CDR2 is FNYEAQ in the germline V gene. The CDR3 is made up of 18 amino acids. J lost 5 bases, V lost 1 base, and 10 bases had no gene match.

The sample holds a few counts of this clonotype. This chain connects TRBV7-3 to TRBJ1-2; tentative D call: TRBD1 (6 bases). Trimming cost V 7 bases and J 2 bases, with 14 bases left between them. CDR3 size: 14 residues. Germline CDR1 SGHTA, CDR2 FQGTGA. The CDR3 nucleotides read TGTGCCAGCACCTGGGGGCAGGGGAACTATGGCTACACCTTC. It encodes CASTWGQGNYGYTF. The full variable domain, in which reference TRBV7-3 and TRBJ1-2 provide the parts outside the CDR3, is GAGVSQTPSNKVTEKGKYVELRCDPISGHTALYWYRQSLGQGPEFLIYFQGTGAADDSGLPNDRFFAVRPEGSVSTLKIQRTERGDSAVYLCASTWGQGNYGYTFGSGTRLTVV.

The chain couples TRBV20-1 to TRBJ2-1; 9 bases align to TRBD2. This CDR3 is built from 16 residues. With 4 bases clipped from V and 8 bases from J, the junction kept 15 bases outside the gene matches. Germline CDR1 DFQATT, CDR2 SNEGSKA (reference sequence). This chain's CDR3 is CSATSMGLASVHEQFF. In DNA form, the CDR3 reads TGCAGTGCTACCTCCATGGGACTAGCTAGCGTTCATGAGCAGTTCTTC.

This clonotype turned up a few times. The genes are TRBV5-1 and TRBJ2-2; 10 bases map to TRBD1. The CDR3 has 14 amino acids. Losses at the gene ends were 6 bases for V and 4 bases for J; bases not matched to a gene: 3. Germline CDR1 reads SGHRS; CDR2 reads YFSETQ. CDR3 sequence (DNA): TGCGCCAGCATGACAGGGGGCAGCACCGGGGAGCTGTTTTTT. Its translation: CASMTGGSTGELFF.

J is TRBJ1-2 and V is TRBV27; no reliable D call. Trimming removed 3 bases from V and 2 bases from J, with 16 bases in between. CDR1 MNHEY and CDR2 SMNVEV come from the germline V gene (reference sequence). The CDR3 spans 16 residues. This CDR3 reads CASSFSSGPVNYGYTF. In DNA form, the CDR3 reads TGTGCCAGCAGTTTCTCATCAGGCCCAGTCAACTATGGCTACACCTTC.

V gene TRBV7-9 combines with J gene TRBJ1-4; D not certain. The CDR3 is 12 residues long. Germline V gene sequence: CDR1 SEHNR, CDR2 FQNEAQ (reference sequence). Trimming took 8 bases from V and 11 from J, leaving 15 bases between them. This chain's CDR3 is CASSDLAQKLFF. CDR3 sequence (DNA): TGTGCCAGCTCTGACCTCGCCCAGAAACTGTTTTTT.

This clonotype was picked up a small number of times. The chain employs TRBV9 and TRBJ2-1, with D possibly being TRBD1 (5 bases). Trimming pared 0 bases from V and 4 bases from J, leaving 11 bases between. The CDR3 runs 15 residues. From germline, CDR1 is SGDLS and CDR2 YYNGEE. CDR3 protein: CASSVGGRAYNEQFF. In DNA, the CDR3 is TGTGCCAGCAGCGTAGGGGGCAGGGCATACAATGAGCAGTTCTTC.

This clonotype has only one observation. This may be a read error: a much more frequent sequence differs by one nucleotide. V gene TRBV7-6 combines with J gene TRBJ2-7; 11 bases line up with TRBD2. CDR1 and CDR2 from the germline V gene are SGHVS and FNYEAQ. The CDR3 length is 15 residues. V lost 5 bases, J lost 2 bases, and 5 bases stayed unmatched. In nucleotides, the CDR3 is TGTGCCAGCAGCCCCCTACTAGCGGGAGCCTACGAGCAGTACTTC. Translated: CASSPLLAGAYEQYF.

This clonotype was seen more than once but under ten times. The chain carries TRBV7-9 and TRBJ2-6; D is undetermined. The V end lost 8 bases, the J end lost 4 bases, and 12 bases lay between the germline ends. The CDR3 is made up of 14 amino acids. Germline V lookup: CDR1 SEHNR, CDR2 FQNEAQ (reference sequence). The CDR3 sequence is CASLGPFGANVLTF. The CDR3 DNA is TGTGCCAGCCTCGGCCCGTTCGGGGCCAACGTCCTGACTTTC.

This clonotype was observed a few times. This chain uses TRBV3-1 with TRBJ2-5; TRBD2 matches 10 bases. Germline trimming cut 0 bases from V and 5 bases from J; bases unmatched to any gene: 6. Germline CDR1 reads LGHDT; CDR2 reads YNNKEL (reference sequence). The CDR3 consists of 16 residues. The CDR3: CASSQEQRGGRETQYF. The CDR3, as DNA: TGTGCCAGCAGCCAAGAACAGCGGGGGGGCCGGGAGACCCAGTACTTC.

The CDR3 spells CASSPMSGSHEQYF. CDR3 nucleotide sequence: TGTGCCAGCAGCCCAATGAGCGGGAGCCACGAGCAGTACTTC. The rearrangement uses TRBV7-2 and TRBJ2-7, with 8 positions matching TRBD2. This CDR3 has 14 amino acids. After removal of 5 bases from V and 5 bases from J, the junction contained 8 bases not matched to a gene. Germline-derived CDR1 and CDR2 are SGHTA and FQGNSA.

Concerning this clonotype itself: The CDR3 carries no conserved terminal phenylalanine or tryptophan, so it likely arises from a read error. This sequence joins TRBV9 and TRBJ2-5, with 11 nucleotides matching TRBD2. Trimming removed 0 bases from V and 1 base from J; junction bases left unmatched: 2. Germline CDR1 and CDR2: SGDLS and YYNGEE. This CDR3 has 16 residues. For the CDR3, the DNA is TGTGCCAGCAGCGTAGGACTAGCGGGAATCCAAGAGACCCAGTACGTC. Amino acids: CASSVGLAGIQETQYV.

The V gene is TRBV12-3 or TRBV12-4, the J gene TRBJ2-3, with D possibly being TRBD1 (5 bases). V lost 2 bases, J lost 4 bases, and 10 bases lay in between. There are 14 residues in the CDR3. Here the CDR3 DNA reads TGTGCCAGCAGTTTAAGAGTGACAGCAGATACGCAGTATTTT. The encoded protein is CASSLRVTADTQYF.

Notes on this clonotype: An end of the junction does not agree with germline; a read error may underlie this. The chain combines TRBV15 with TRBJ1-2; the D gene is possibly TRBD1 (6 bases). Germline V lookup: CDR1 LNHNV, CDR2 YYDKDF (reference sequence). This CDR3 contains 16 residues. The CDR3 DNA is TGTGCCGCCAGCAGATCCCGGGACACCACTAACTATGGCTACACCTTC. It translates to CAASRSRDTTNYGYTF.

The chain has TRBV24-1 and TRBJ2-5, with TRBD2 matching over 7 bases. The CDR3 length is 14 residues. V shed 4 bases, J shed 5 bases, and the junction held 6 bases outside the gene matches. CDR1 and CDR2 from the germline V gene are KGHDR and SFDVKD. The CDR3 DNA reads as TGTGCCACCAGTGACTCGACTAGCCTGGAGACCCAGTACTTC. Its protein product is CATSDSTSLETQYF.

This clonotype was counted only a few times. One junction end disagrees with the germline gene, perhaps due to a read error. The chain couples TRBV27 to TRBJ2-3, with no clear D. Per the germline V gene, CDR1 is MNHEY and CDR2 is SMNVEV (reference sequence). The CDR3 length is 14 residues. The CDR3 nucleotides are TGTGCCAGCAGTTTCTCTGGCAGCATAGATACGCAGTATTTT. It is translated as CASSFSGSIDTQYF.

This clonotype was counted between two and nine times. This chain joins TRBV6-1 and TRBJ2-1, with unresolved D. With 1 base removed from V and 12 bases from J, the gap between germline ends came to 7 bases. Germline values: CDR1 MNHNS, CDR2 SASEGT. The CDR3 loop spans 11 amino acids. The CDR3 bases are TGTGCCAGCAGTGAAGGGTTGGGGCAGTTCTTC. Amino acids: CASSEGLGQFF.

There are a few counts of this clonotype. The chain links TRBV9 to TRBJ2-3, with D uncertain. V was shortened by 0 bases and J by 0 bases, with 5 bases between the two germline ends. Germline V gene sequence: CDR1 SGDLS, CDR2 YYNGEE. The CDR3 is 14 amino acids. In DNA form, the CDR3 reads TGTGCCAGCAGCGTAGGACAAAGCACAGATACGCAGTATTTT. It codes for CASSVGQSTDTQYF. Based on the CDR3 plus reference TRBV9 and TRBJ2-3, the full variable domain is DSGVTQTPKHLITATGQRVTLRCSPRSGDLSVYWYQQSLDQGLQFLIQYYNGEERAKGNILERFSAQQFPDLHSELNLSSLELGDSALYFCASSVGQSTDTQYFGPGTRLTVL.